This T cell receptor (beta chain) was profiled in a study of cytomegalovirus exposure and HLA in healthy donors. Points from the study as a whole: Highly shared sequence variants in one cluster were likely a sequencing artifact. There were a few CMV-associated chains whose specificity for CMV antigens was confirmed in vitro. The authors listed 150 to 200 TCR beta chains as cytomegalovirus-associated.

V gave up 7 bases and J gave up 0 bases, with 14 bases separating them. Germline CDR1 and CDR2: MDHEN and SYDVKM. The CDR3 has 15 amino acids. In regard to this clone: Antigen specificity is unknown.

Use of 60 Vbeta and 13 Jbeta primers characterized the PCR. The assay was immunoSEQ multiplex PCR, and TCRdb's table has in-frame clones only and misses some. The sample yields 65,000 to 85,000 clones, about 81% seen once. Sequencing input: PBMCs. The receptor comes from a woman between 45 and 60 years old in good health and CMV-seronegative. The chain joins TRBV28 to TRBJ2-3; possible D gene TRBD1, 5 bases. In DNA form, the CDR3 reads TGTGCCAGCACCCCTCCCAGGGTTAGCACAGATACGCAGTATTTT. This gives the protein CASTPPRVSTDTQYF. Variable domain in full (rest from reference TRBV28 and TRBJ2-3): DVKVTQSSRYLVKRTGEKVFLECVQDMDHENMFWYRQDPGLGLRLIYFSYDVKMKEKGDIPEGYSVSREKKERFSLILESASTNQTSMYLCASTPPRVSTDTQYFGPGTRLTVL.